Listed below are T cell receptor beta chains from one sample, sequenced in a study of cytomegalovirus exposure and HLA in healthy donors. The method was immunoSEQ multiplex PCR; TCRdb's version includes in-frame clones alone and lacks a portion of them. The sample yields 230,000 or so clones, 88% seen once. The sequenced sample consisted of PBMCs. All receptors derive from a woman aged 18-35 years in good health and CMV-seronegative. Each CDR3 is given with its conserved first and last residue. A D gene is named only where the DNA matches it firmly. Size tells how often a clone was seen (once, few, many) or the class of an expanded clone, and some rows leave it out.

size,J,D,V,CDR3,DNA
NA,TRBJ2-7,TRBD1,TRBV7-9,CASTQGAAYEQYF,TGTGCCAGCACTCAGGGGGCCGCCTACGAGCAGTACTTC
NA,TRBJ2-3,TRBD1,TRBV5-1,CASRGDRGDSTDTQYF,TGCGCCAGCAGAGGAGACAGGGGTGATAGCACAGATACGCAGTATTTT
NA,TRBJ2-7,NA,TRBV27,CASSSRDTYYEQYF,TGTGCCAGCAGTTCAAGGGACACCTATTACGAGCAGTACTTC
NA,TRBJ2-7,NA,TRBV11-2,CASSSDLYEQYF,TGTGCCAGCAGCTCGGACTTATACGAGCAGTACTTC
NA,TRBJ2-1,NA,TRBV6-5,CASNRDSEQFF,TGTGCCAGTAATCGGGATAGTGAGCAGTTCTTC
NA,TRBJ1-3,TRBD1,TRBV7-2,CASSYRGPSGNTIYF,TGTGCCAGCTCCTACAGGGGGCCCTCGGGAAACACCATATATTTT
NA,TRBJ2-2,NA,TRBV5-8,CASSLTGLAGELFF,TGTGCCAGCAGCTTGACAGGGTTGGCCGGGGAGCTGTTTTTT
NA,TRBJ2-3,TRBD2,TRBV6-6,CASGRGTDTQYF,TGTGCCAGCGGGCGGGGGACAGATACGCAGTATTTT
NA,TRBJ2-7,TRBD1,TRBV11-1,CASSGGDRAYEQYF,TGTGCCAGCAGCGGAGGGGACAGGGCCTACGAGCAGTACTTC
NA,TRBJ1-2,NA,TRBV5-1,CASSLAKSGSFNYGYTF,TGCGCCAGCAGCTTGGCCAAATCTGGGAGCTTCAACTATGGCTACACCTTC
NA,TRBJ2-1,TRBD2,TRBV19,CASTASGDFSYNEQFF,TGTGCCAGTACCGCTAGCGGAGATTTCTCCTACAATGAGCAGTTCTTC
NA,TRBJ2-7,NA,TRBV5-5,CASTRGAPPNTYEQYF,TGTGCCAGCACCCGGGGGGCCCCTCCGAACACCTACGAGCAGTACTTC
NA,TRBJ2-7,NA,TRBV27,CASSLSLAGEQYF,TGTGCCAGCAGTTTATCACTAGCTGGGGAGCAGTACTTC
once,TRBJ2-7,NA,TRBV7-2,CASSLAVGTSYEQYF,TGTGCCAGCAGCTTAGCGGTCGGAACTAGCTACGAGCAGTACTTC
NA,TRBJ2-5,TRBD2,TRBV5-8,CASSLHPSGQETQYF,TGTGCCAGCAGCTTGCACCCTAGCGGACAAGAGACCCAGTACTTC
NA,TRBJ2-2,TRBD1,TRBV28,CASSSGEQGATGELFF,TGTGCCAGCAGTTCCGGGGAACAGGGGGCAACCGGGGAGCTGTTTTTT
few,TRBJ2-7,TRBD2,TRBV2,CASRTSGGHEQYF,TGTGCCAGCAGGACTAGCGGTGGCCACGAGCAGTACTTC
NA,TRBJ1-4,NA,TRBV6-5,CASSQNRVREKLFF,TGTGCCAGCAGTCAGAACAGGGTTCGAGAAAAACTGTTTTTT
NA,TRBJ2-7,TRBD1,TRBV7-3,CASSPGQGGEQYF,TGTGCCAGCAGCCCCGGACAGGGCGGCGAGCAGTACTTC
NA,TRBJ1-1,TRBD1,TRBV16,CASSHRDRGHAEAFF,TGTGCCAGCAGCCACCGGGACAGGGGCCACGCTGAAGCTTTCTTT
NA,TRBJ1-2,NA,TRBV7-6,CASSPQATSYGYTF,TGTGCCAGCAGCCCCCAGGCCACCTCATATGGCTACACCTTC
NA,TRBJ2-7,TRBD2,TRBV27,CASSSGTSDSYEQYF,TGTGCCAGCAGTTCCGGGACTAGCGACTCCTACGAGCAGTACTTC
NA,TRBJ2-7,TRBD2,TRBV14,CASSPLGEGRNEQYF,TGTGCCAGCAGCCCTCTGGGGGAGGGGCGAAACGAGCAGTACTTC
NA,TRBJ2-2,TRBD2,TRBV25-1,CASSESLAGGSWTGELFF,TGTGCCAGCAGTGAATCTCTAGCGGGAGGGAGCTGGACCGGGGAGCTGTTTTTT
few,TRBJ1-2,NA,TRBV5-4,CASSLESYGYTF,TGTGCCAGCAGCTTGGAGAGCTATGGCTACACCTTC
NA,TRBJ2-7,TRBD2,TRBV5-4,CASSLREGREQYF,TGTGCCAGCAGCTTGAGGGAGGGCCGCGAGCAGTACTTC
once,TRBJ1-2,TRBD1,TRBV28,CASSRTLTGGLRNYGYTF,TGTGCCAGCAGCCGAACCCTGACAGGGGGCCTCCGAAACTATGGCTACACCTTC
NA,TRBJ1-1,NA,TRBV6-5,CASLSGSLNTEAFF,TGTGCCAGCCTGTCGGGGTCATTGAACACTGAAGCTTTCTTT